This T cell receptor (beta chain) was obtained from a study of tumor-infiltrating lymphocytes in primary liver carcinoma. Study as a whole: The study reported T1-T3 N0M0 tumors spanning 4.2 to 10 cm. Read depth, roughly 3.5 to 8 million productive TCRbeta reads, did not differ significantly between tissues.

It was from around 18-30 mg of unsorted bulk tissue that RNA and DNA were co-extracted. The CDR3 is 15 residues long. The input was about 490 ng total RNA; TCR beta cDNA was made from it with a constant-region primer. What produced the TCR beta libraries was three nested multiplex PCR rounds using slightly modified ARM-PCR. Rounds one and two of PCR, each of 9 to 11 cycles, were primed with TRBV1-TRBV30 forward primers and a C-beta reverse primer. TCRdb re-called the multiplex PCR reads through MiXCR, storing one row per CDR3 protein. The sample yields some 190,000 distinct CDR3 sequences, around four fifths seen once. General study findings and limits: Tumor-adjacent and tumor-blood pairs displayed less overlap than did pairs of tumor regions.

Turning to this clonotype: Its antigen is undetermined. Germline is not matched at one junction end, which may reflect a read error.

The sequencing input was tumor tissue from primary liver carcinoma. This sequence joins TRBV12-3 or TRBV12-4 and TRBJ2-2; perhaps TRBD2 as D (5 bases). This TCR derives from a man aged 35 to 55 with primary liver carcinoma and hepatitis B virus infection. CDR3 loop: CASKTDSPNTGELLF. The DNA of the CDR3 is TGTGCCAGCAAGACCGATAGCCCTAACACCGGGGAGCTGCTTTTT.